This T cell receptor beta chain was captured by sequencing in a study of T-cell memory formation after mild COVID-19. Study-wide points: Mainly CM and EM harbored the contracting CD4+ clones; mainly EMRA harbored the CD8+ ones.

Constant-segment primers and 5'RACE yielded cDNA libraries for TCR alpha and TCR beta, each carrying sample barcodes and UMIs. MiXCR was run by TCRdb on the 5' RACE reads, yielding one entry per CDR3 protein. The repertoire holds some 150,000 distinct CDR3 sequences, with around 5.8% as singletons. There are many counts of this clonotype. The antigen is undetermined. The CDR3 is 18 amino acids. In germline, CDR1 is LGHDT, CDR2 YNNKEL (reference sequence). Trimming cost V 3 bases and J 7 bases; bases outside gene matches: 18. The sequence came from an adult woman who had mild COVID-19 (a few samples of this study predate the infection). Cell type and time point are not known. Sequenced material: PBMCs or a T cell subset sorted from them (not recorded which). The rearrangement links TRBV3-1 to TRBJ1-5, with TRBD1 matching over 7 bases. CDR3 protein: CASSQLGTARQGGQPQHF. CDR3 sequence (DNA): TGTGCCAGCAGCCAGCTAGGGACAGCGAGGCAAGGCGGGCAGCCCCAGCATTTT. The complete variable domain, with remaining parts taken from reference TRBV3-1 and TRBJ1-5, reads DTAVSQTPKYLVTQMGNDKSIKCEQNLGHDTMYWYKQDSKKFLKIMFSYNNKELIINETVPNRFSPKSPDKAHLNLHINSLELGDSAVYFCASSQLGTARQGGQPQHFGDGTRLSIL.